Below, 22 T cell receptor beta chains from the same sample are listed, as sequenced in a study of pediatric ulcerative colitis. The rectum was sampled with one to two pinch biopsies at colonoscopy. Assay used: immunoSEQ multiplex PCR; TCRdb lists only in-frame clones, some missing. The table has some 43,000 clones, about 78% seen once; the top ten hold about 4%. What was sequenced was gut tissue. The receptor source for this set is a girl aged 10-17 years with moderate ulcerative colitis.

The CDR3 DNA sequence: TGTGCCAGCTTGGACAGCCAAGGGTGGTACGGAAACACCATATATTTT. Protein sequence: CASLDSQGWYGNTIYF. This chain joins TRBV28 and TRBJ1-3; TRBD1 might be the D (6 bases). The ends were cut back, 8 bases at V and 4 bases at J, with 21 bases in the middle. The CDR3 runs 16 residues. Germline V gene lookup returns CDR1 MDHEN and CDR2 SYDVKM.

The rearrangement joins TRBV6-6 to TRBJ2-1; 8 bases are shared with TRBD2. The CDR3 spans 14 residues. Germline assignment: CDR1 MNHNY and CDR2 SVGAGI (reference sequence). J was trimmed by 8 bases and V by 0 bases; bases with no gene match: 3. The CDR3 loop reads CASSYSGRADEQFF. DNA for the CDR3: TGTGCCAGCAGTTACTCCGGGAGGGCCGATGAGCAGTTCTTC.

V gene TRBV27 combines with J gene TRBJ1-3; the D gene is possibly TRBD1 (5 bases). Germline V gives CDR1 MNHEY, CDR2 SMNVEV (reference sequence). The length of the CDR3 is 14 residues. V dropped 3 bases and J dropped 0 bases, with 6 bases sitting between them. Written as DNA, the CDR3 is TGTGCCAGCAGTTTTGGGGGCTCTGGAAACACCATATATTTT. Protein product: CASSFGGSGNTIYF.

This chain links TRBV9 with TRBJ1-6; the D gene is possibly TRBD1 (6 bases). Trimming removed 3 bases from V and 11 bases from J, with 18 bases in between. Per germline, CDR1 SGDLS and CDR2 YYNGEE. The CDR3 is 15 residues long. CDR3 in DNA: TGTGCCAGCAGCGACGAGCGGACAGCCAGCCCACCCCTCCACTTT. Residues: CASSDERTASPPLHF.

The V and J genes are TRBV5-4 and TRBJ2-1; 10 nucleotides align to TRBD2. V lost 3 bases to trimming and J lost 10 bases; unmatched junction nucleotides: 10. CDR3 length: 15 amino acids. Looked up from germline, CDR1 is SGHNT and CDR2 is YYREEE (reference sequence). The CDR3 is CASSSLSGGAREQFF. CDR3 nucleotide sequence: TGTGCCAGCAGCTCCCTAAGCGGGGGGGCGAGAGAGCAGTTCTTC.

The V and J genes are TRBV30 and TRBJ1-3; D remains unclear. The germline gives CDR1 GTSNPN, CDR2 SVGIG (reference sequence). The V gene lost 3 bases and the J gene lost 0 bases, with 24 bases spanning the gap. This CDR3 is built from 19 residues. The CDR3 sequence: CAWRSRIGREEISGNTIYF. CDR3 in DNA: TGTGCCTGGAGAAGTCGTATTGGGAGAGAAGAGATCTCTGGAAACACCATATATTTT.

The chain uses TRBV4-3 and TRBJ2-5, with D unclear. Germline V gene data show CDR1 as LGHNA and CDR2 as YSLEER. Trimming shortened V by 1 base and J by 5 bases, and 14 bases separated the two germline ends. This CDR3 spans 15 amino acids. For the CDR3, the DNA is TGCGCCAGCAGCCAAGGAGCCTCGGCCGGGGAGACCCAGTACTTC. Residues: CASSQGASAGETQYF.

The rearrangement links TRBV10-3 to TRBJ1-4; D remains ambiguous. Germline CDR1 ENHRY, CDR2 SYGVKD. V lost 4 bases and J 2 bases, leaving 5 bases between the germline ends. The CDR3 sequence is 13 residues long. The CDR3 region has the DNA TGTGCCATCAGTGGCGCCACTAATGAAAAACTGTTTTTT. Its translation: CAISGATNEKLFF.

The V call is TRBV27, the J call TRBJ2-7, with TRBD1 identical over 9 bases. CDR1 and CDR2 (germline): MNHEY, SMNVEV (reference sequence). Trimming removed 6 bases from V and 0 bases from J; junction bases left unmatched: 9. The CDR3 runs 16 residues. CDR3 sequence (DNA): TGTGCCAGCAGATCCTACCGGGACAGGGACTCCTACGAGCAGTACTTC. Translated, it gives CASRSYRDRDSYEQYF.

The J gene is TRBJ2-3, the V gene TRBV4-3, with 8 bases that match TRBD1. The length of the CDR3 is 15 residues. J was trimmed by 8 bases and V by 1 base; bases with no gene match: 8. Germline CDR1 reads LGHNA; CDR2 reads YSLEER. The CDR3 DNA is TGCGCCAGCAGCCAAGGGACAGGGAGACCTGGTACGCAGTATTTT. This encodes CASSQGTGRPGTQYF.

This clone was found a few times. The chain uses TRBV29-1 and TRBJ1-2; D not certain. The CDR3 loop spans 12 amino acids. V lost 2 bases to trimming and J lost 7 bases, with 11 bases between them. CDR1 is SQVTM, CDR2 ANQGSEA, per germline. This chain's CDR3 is CSVEPAAAGYTF. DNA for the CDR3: TGCAGCGTTGAACCCGCGGCTGCTGGCTACACCTTC.

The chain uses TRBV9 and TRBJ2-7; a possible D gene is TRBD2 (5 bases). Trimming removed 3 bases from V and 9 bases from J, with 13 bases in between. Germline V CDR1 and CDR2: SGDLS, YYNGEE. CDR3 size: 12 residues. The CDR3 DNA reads TGTGCCAGCAGCGCCTCCGAGGGTGTGCAGTACTTC. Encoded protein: CASSASEGVQYF.

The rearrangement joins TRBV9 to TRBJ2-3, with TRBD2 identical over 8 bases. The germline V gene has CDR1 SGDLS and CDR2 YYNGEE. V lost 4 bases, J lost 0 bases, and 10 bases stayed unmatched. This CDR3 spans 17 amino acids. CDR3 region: CASSTHPQRGSTDTQYF. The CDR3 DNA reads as TGTGCCAGCAGCACTCACCCACAGCGGGGGAGCACAGATACGCAGTATTTT.

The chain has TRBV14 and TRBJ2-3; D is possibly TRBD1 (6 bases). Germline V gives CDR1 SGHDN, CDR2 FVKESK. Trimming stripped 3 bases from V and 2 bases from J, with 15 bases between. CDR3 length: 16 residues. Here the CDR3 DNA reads TGTGCCAGCAGCCAGCCCGGACAGCCGAACACAGATACGCAGTATTTT. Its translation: CASSQPGQPNTDTQYF.

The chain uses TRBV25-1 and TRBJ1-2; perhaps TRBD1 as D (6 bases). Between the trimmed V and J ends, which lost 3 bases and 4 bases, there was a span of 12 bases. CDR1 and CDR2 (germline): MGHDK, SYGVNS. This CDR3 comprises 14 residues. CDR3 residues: CASSEVTGAYGYTF. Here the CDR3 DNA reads TGTGCCAGCAGTGAGGTGACAGGAGCCTATGGCTACACCTTC.

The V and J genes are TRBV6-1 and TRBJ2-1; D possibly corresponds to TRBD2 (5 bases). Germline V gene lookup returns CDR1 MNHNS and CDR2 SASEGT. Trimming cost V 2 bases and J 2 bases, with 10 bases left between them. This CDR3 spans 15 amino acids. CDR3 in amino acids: CASSEWAGAYNEQFF. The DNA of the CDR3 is TGTGCCAGCAGTGAATGGGCGGGTGCCTACAATGAGCAGTTCTTC.

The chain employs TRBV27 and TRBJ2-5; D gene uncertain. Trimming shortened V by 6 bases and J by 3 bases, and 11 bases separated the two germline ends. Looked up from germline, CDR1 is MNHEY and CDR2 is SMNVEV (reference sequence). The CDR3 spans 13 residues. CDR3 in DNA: TGTGCCAGCAGCCCCTCACGTAAAGAGACCCAGTACTTC. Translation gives CASSPSRKETQYF.

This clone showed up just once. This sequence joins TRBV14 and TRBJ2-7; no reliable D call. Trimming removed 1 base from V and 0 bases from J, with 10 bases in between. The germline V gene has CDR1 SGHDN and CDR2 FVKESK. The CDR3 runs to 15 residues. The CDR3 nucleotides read TGTGCCAGCAGCCAAGGGGTGCTGGTCTCCTACGAGCAGTACTTC. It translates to CASSQGVLVSYEQYF. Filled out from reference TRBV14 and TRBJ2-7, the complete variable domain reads EAGVTQFPSHSVIEKGQTVTLRCDPISGHDNLYWYRRVMGKEIKFLLHFVKESKQDESGMPNNRFLAERTGGTYSTLKVQPAELEDSGVYFCASSQGVLVSYEQYFGPGTRLTVT.

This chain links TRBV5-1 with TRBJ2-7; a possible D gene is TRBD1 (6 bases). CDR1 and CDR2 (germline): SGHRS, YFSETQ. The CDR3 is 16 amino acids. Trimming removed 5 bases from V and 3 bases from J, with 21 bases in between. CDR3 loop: CASSLGSGQQGYEQYF. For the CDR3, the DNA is TGCGCCAGCAGTTTAGGTTCTGGACAGCAGGGCTACGAGCAGTACTTC.

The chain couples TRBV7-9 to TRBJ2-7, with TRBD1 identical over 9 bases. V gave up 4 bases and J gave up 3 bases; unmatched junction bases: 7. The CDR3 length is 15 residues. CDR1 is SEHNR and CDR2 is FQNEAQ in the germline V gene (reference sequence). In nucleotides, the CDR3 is TGTGCCAGCAGCTCCGGGACAGGGAATTACTACGAGCAGTACTTC. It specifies CASSSGTGNYYEQYF.

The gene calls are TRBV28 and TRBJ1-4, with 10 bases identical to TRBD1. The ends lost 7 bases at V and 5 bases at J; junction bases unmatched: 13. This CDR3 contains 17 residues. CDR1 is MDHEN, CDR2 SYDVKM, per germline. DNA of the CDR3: TGTGCCAGCATCCAGACAGGGGGCGAAGTGGAAAATGAAAAACTGTTTTTT. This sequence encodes CASIQTGGEVENEKLFF.

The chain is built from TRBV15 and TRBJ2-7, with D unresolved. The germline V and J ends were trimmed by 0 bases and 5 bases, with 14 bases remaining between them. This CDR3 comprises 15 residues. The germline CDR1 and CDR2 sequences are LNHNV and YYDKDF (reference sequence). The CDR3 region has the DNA TGTGCCACCAGCAGAGATGCTGCAGTGTATAACGAGCAGTACTTC. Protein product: CATSRDAAVYNEQYF. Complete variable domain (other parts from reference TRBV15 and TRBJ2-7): DAMVIQNPRYQVTQFGKPVTLSCSQTLNHNVMYWYQQKSSQAPKLLFHYYDKDFNNEADTPDNFQSRRPNTSFCFLDIRSPGLGDTAMYLCATSRDAAVYNEQYFGPGTRLTVT.